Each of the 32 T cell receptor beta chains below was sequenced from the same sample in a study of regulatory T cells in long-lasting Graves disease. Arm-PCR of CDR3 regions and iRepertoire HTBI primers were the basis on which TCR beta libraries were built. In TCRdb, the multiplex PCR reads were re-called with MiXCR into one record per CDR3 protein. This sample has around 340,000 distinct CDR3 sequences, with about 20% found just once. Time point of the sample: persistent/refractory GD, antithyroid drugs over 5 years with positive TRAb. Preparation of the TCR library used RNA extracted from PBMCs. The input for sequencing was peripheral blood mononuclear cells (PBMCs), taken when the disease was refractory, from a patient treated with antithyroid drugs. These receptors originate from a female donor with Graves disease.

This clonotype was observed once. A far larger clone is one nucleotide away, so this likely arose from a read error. CDR3 in DNA: TGTGCCAGCGGCTCCCGGGACAGGGGTTTTGGCTACACCTTC. Residues: CASGSRDRGFGYTF. The chain combines TRBV7-2 with TRBJ1-2; TRBD1 agrees at 10 bases. The germline V gene encodes CDR1 SGHTA and CDR2 FQGNSA. CDR3 length: 14 amino acids. J lost 7 bases, V lost 8 bases, and 10 bases had no gene match.

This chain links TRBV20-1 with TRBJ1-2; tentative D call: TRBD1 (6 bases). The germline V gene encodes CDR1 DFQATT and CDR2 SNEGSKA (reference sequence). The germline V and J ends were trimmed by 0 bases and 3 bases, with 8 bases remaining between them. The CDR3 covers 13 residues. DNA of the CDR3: TGCAGTGCTAGAGAGACAGGCTACTATGGCTACACCTTC. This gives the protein CSARETGYYGYTF.

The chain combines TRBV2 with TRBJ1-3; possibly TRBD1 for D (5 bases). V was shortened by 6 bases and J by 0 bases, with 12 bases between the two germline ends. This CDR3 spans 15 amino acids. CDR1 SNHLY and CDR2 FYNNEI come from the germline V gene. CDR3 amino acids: CASSRDQASGNTIYF. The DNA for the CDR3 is TGTGCCAGCAGCCGGGACCAGGCCTCTGGAAACACCATATATTTT.

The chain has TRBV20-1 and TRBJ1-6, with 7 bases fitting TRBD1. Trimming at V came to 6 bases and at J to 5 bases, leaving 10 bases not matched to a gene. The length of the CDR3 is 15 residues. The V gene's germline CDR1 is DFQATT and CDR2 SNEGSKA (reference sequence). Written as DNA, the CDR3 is TGCAGTGCCAGGAGGGCGGGGACAGATAATTCACCCCTCCACTTT. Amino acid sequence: CSARRAGTDNSPLHF.

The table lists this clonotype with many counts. The CDR3 bases are TGTGCCAGCAGCGACGGTAGCAATCAGCCCCAGCATTTT. This encodes CASSDGSNQPQHF. This chain connects TRBV6-1 to TRBJ1-5; D unresolved. Germline V gene sequence: CDR1 MNHNS, CDR2 SASEGT. The V and J ends lost 6 bases and 0 bases respectively, with 6 bases between them. The CDR3 length is 13 residues.

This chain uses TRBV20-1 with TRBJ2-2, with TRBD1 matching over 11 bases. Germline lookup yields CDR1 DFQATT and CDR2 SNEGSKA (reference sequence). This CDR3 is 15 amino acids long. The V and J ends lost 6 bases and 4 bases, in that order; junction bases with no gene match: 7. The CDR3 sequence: CSARPGTGGTGELFF. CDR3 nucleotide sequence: TGCAGTGCACGACCCGGGACAGGGGGCACCGGGGAGCTGTTTTTT.

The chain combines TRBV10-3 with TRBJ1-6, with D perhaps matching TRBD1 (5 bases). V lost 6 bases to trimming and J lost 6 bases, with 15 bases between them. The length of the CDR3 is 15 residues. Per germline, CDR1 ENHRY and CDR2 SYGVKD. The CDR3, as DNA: TGTGCCATCAGGGATTCAGGGTTATCTAATTCACCCCTCCACTTT. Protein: CAIRDSGLSNSPLHF.

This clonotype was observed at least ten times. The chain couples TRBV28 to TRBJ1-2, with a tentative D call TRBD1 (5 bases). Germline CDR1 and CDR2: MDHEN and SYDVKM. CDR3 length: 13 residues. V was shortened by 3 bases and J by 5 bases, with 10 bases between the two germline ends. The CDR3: CASSFWDGYGYTF. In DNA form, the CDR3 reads TGTGCCAGCAGTTTTTGGGACGGTTATGGCTACACCTTC.

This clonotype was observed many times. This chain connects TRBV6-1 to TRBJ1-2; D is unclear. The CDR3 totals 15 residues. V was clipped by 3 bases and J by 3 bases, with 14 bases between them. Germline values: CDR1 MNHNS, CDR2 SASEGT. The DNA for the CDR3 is TGTGCCAGCAGTGATATTTGGGAGGTTGACTATGGCTACACCTTC. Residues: CASSDIWEVDYGYTF.

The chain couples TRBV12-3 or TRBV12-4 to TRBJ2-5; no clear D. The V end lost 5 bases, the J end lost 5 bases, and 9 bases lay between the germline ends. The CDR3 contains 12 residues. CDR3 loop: CASSLLWETQYF. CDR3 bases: TGTGCCAGCAGTCTCTTATGGGAGACCCAGTACTTC.

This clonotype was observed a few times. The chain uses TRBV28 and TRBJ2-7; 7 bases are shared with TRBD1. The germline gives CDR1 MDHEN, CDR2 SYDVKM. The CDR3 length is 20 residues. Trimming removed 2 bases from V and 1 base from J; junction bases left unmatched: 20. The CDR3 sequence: CASSLGPTFIDRVVSYEQYF. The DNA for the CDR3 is TGTGCCAGCAGTTTAGGGCCTACGTTCATCGACAGGGTTGTGTCCTACGAGCAGTACTTC.

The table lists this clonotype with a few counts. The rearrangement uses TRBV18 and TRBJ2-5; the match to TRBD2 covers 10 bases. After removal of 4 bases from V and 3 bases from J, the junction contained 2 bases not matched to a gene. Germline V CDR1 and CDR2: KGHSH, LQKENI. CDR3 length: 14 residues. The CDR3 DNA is TGTGCCAGCTCACTAGGACTAGCGGAAGAGACCCAGTACTTC. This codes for CASSLGLAEETQYF.

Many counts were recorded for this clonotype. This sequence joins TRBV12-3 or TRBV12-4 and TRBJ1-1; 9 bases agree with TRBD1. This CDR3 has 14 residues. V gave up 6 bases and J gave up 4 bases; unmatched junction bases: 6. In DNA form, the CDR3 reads TGTGCCAGCAGCCTAGTGGGACAGGGCACTGAAGCTTTCTTT. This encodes CASSLVGQGTEAFF.

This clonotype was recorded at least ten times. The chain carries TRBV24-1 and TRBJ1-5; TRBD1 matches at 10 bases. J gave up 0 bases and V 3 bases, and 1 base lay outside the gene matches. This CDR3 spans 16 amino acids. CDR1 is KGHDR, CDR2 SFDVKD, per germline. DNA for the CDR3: TGTGCCACCAGTGATGGGACAGGGGATAGCAATCAGCCCCAGCATTTT. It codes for CATSDGTGDSNQPQHF.

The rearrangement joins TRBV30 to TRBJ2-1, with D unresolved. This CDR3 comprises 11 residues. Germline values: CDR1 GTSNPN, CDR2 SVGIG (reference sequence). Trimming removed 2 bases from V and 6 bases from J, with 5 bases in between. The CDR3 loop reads CAWSYSNEQFF. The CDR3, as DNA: TGTGCCTGGAGTTACAGCAATGAGCAGTTCTTC.

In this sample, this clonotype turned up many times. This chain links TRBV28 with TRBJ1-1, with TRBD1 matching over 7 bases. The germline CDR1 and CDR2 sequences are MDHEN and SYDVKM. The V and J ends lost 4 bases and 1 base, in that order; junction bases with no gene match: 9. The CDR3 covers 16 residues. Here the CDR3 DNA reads TGTGCCAGCAGTTCGCCCTCGGACAGGCAGAACACTGAAGCTTTCTTT. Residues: CASSSPSDRQNTEAFF.

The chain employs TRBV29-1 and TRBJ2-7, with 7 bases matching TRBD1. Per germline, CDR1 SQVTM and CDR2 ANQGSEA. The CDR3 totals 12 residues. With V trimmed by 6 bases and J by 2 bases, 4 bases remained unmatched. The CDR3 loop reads CSVVQGPYEQYF. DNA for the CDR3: TGCAGCGTAGTACAGGGGCCCTACGAGCAGTACTTC.

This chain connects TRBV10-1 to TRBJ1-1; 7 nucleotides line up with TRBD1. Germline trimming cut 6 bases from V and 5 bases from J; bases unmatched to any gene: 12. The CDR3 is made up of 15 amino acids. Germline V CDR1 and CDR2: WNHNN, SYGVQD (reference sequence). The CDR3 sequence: CASSRTTGTGTEAFF. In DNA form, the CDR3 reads TGCGCCAGCAGCCGAACGACAGGGACTGGTACTGAAGCTTTCTTT.

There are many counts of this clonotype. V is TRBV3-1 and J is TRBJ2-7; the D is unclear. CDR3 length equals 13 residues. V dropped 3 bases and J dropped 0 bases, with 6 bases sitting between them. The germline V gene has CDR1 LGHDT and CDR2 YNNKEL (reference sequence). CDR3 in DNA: TGTGCCAGCAGCCAGACGCTCTCCTACGAGCAGTACTTC. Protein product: CASSQTLSYEQYF.

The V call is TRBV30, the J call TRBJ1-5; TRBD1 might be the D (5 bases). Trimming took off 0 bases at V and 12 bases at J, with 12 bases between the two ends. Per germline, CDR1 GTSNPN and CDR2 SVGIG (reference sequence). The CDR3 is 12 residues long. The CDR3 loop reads CAWSVEGTIQHF. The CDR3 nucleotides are TGTGCCTGGAGTGTAGAGGGGACTATCCAGCATTTT. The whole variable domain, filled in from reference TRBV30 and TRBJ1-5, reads SQTIHQWPATLVQPVGSPLSLECTVEGTSNPNLYWYRQAAGRGLQLLFYSVGIGQISSEVPQNLSASRPQDRQFILSSKKLLLSDSGFYLCAWSVEGTIQHFGDGTRLSIL.

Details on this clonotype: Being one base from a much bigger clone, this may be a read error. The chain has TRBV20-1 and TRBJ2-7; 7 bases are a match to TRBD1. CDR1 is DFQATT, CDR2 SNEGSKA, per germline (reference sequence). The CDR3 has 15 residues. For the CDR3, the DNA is TGCAGTCCCCGACCCGGGGACAGAGCTACCTACGAGCGGTACTTC. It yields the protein CSPRPGDRATYERYF.

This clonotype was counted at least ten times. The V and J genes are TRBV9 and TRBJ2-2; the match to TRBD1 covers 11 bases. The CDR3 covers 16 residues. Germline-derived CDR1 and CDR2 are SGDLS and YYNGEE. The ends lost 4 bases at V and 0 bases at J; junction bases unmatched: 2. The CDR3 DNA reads TGTGCCAGCAGCCCGGGACAGGGGGCGAACACCGGGGAGCTGTTTTTT. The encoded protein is CASSPGQGANTGELFF.

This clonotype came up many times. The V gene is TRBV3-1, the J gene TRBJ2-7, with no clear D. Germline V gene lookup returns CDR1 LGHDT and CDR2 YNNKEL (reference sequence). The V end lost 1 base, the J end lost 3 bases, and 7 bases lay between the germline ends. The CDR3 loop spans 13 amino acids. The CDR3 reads CASSQVAHYEQYF. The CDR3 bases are TGTGCCAGCAGCCAAGTTGCGCACTACGAGCAGTACTTC.

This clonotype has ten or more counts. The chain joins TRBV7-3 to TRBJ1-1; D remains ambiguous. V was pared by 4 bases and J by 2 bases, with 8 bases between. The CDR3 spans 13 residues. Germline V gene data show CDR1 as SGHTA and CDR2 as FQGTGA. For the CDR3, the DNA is TGTGCCAGCAGCTACAACAGAAACACTGAAGCTTTCTTT. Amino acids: CASSYNRNTEAFF.

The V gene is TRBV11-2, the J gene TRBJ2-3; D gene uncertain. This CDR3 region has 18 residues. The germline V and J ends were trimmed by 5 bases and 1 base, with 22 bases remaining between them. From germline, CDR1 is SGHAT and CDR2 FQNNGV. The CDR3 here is CASSLSPRSQYCTDTQYF. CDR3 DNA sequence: TGTGCCAGCAGCCTATCACCTCGGAGCCAATACTGCACAGATACGCAGTATTTT.

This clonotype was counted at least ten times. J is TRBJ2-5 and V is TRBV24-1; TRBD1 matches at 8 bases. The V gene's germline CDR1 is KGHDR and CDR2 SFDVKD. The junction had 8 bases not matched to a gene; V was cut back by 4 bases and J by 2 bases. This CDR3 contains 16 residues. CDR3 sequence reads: CATSERTGTLQETQYF. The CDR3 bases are TGTGCCACCAGTGAACGGACAGGGACCCTACAAGAGACCCAGTACTTC.

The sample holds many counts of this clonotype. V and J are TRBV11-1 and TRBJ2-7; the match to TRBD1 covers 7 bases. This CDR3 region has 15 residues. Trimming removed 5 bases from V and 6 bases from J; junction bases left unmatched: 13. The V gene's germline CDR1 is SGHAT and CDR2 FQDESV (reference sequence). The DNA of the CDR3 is TGTGCCAGCAGCCACGGGGACAGACCCTTAGGCGAGCAGTACTTC. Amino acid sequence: CASSHGDRPLGEQYF.

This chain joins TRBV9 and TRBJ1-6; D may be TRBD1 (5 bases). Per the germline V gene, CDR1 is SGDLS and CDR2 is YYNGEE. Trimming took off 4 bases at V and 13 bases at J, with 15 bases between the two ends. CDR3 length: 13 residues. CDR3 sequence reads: CASSSGTKAPLHF. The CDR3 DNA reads TGTGCCAGCAGCTCCGGGACCAAGGCGCCCCTCCACTTT. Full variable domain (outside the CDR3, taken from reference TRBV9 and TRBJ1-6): DSGVTQTPKHLITATGQRVTLRCSPRSGDLSVYWYQQSLDQGLQFLIQYYNGEERAKGNILERFSAQQFPDLHSELNLSSLELGDSALYFCASSSGTKAPLHFGNGTRLTVT.

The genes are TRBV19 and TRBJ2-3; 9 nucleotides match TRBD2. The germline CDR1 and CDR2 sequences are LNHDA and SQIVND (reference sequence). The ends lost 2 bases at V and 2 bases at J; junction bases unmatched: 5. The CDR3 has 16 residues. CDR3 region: CASSISGGRVTDTQYF. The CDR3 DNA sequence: TGTGCCAGTAGTATAAGTGGCGGGAGGGTCACAGATACGCAGTATTTT.

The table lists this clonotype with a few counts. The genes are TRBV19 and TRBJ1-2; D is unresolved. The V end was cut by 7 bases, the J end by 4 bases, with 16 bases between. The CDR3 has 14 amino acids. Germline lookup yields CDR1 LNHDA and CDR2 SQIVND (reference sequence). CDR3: CASTPDVGSYGYTF. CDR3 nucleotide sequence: TGTGCCAGTACCCCCGATGTGGGCAGCTATGGCTACACCTTC.

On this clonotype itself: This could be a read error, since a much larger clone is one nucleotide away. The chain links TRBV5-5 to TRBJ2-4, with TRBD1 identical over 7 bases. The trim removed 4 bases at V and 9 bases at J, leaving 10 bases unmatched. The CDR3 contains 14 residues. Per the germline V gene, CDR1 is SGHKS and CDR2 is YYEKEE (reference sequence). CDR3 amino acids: CASSVGTVETIQYF. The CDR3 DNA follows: TGTGCCAGCAGCGTCGGGACAGTCGAAACCATTCAGTACTTC.

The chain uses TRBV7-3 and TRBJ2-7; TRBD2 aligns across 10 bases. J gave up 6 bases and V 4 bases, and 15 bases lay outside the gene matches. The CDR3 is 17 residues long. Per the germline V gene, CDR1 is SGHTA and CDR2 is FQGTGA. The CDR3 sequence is CASSWPIGLAVYIEQYF. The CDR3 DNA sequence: TGTGCCAGCAGCTGGCCCATCGGACTAGCGGTCTACATCGAGCAGTACTTC.